The T cell receptor (beta chain) described here comes from a study of CD8 T cells in Susac syndrome (dated 2019 in TCRdb). For context, the study as a whole: Among the sequenced Susac syndrome patients, 5 or 6 had clinically active disease and about 8 were in clinical remission. At blood withdrawal, Susac syndrome patients were either therapy-naive, taking corticosteroids (in some cases with IVIg as well), or taking IVIg alone. Whether CD8+ T cell activation and differentiation in Susac syndrome was antigen driven was tested using repertoire sequencing. Broad study findings and their caveats: The study acknowledged that relatively few individuals were included in the TCR sequencing and HLA analysis. No clonal expansion was detected in the CD4+ T cell repertoire of Susac syndrome patients.

Points on this clonotype: Its antigen has not been determined. Qualities for individual bases were not recorded, and no much larger clone is one base off.

Its CDR3 holds 16 amino acids, cysteine through phenylalanine. This entry keeps only the CDR3 DNA: 48 bases, framed from base 1. The germline V gene gives CDR1 as SGHTA and CDR2 as FQGNSA. Germline trimming amounts to 2 bases on V and 4 bases on J, with 10 as the count of junction bases outside the gene matches. RNA was extracted using the RNeasy kit, and roughly 0.5 to 1 ug of the RNA was reverse transcribed with random hexamers. The immunoSEQ multiplex PCR assay, which covers 54 Vbeta and 13 Jbeta segments, was used to amplify TCR beta CDR3 regions. PCR amplification bias was corrected using a synthetic template baseline for primer optimization and computational correction. As for the authors' bioinformatics: Only productive sequences were kept, with reads annotated to V, D and J genes according to IMGT and analyzed in immunoSEQ Analyzer. Clonality was computed as one minus Shannon entropy normalized by log2 of the number of productive unique sequences. Public and private clones were assessed among the 100 most prevalent clones of each patient and control. A clone was defined as Susac-specific if it was absent from the healthy and MS cohorts, from about a thousand published viral clones and from other ImmuneACCESS disease sequences. TCRdb cleaned the public reads at Q25 with fastp, built clones with MiXCR and kept in-frame beta chains. One record per CDR3 amino acid sequence lists the most common genes and DNA. These V and J calls are TCRdb output, not the study's own analysis. This sample is represented by about 180,000 distinct CDR3 sequences; about 95% of them were singletons. The ten top clones hold about 0.1% of the sample.

Peripheral blood CD8+ and CD4+ T cells from healthy donors, Susac syndrome patients and multiple sclerosis patients were profiled by high-throughput TCR beta sequencing. Recently defined diagnostic criteria for definite or probable disease were met by the Susac syndrome patients. Bulk CD8+ and CD4+ T cells were purified magnetically by negative isolation, whereas CD8+ TEMRA cells were enriched by FACS. Blood was drawn into EDTA tubes, processed within 24 hours, and PBMCs were isolated by density gradient centrifugation. PBMCs intended for TCR sequencing were frozen in liquid nitrogen and were later thawed in a 37 degrees C water bath. The sorted or isolated CD4+, CD8+ and CD8+ TEMRA cells had a purity of 90% or higher.

The chain couples TRBV7-2 to TRBJ1-1; TRBD1 agrees with 7 junctional bases. The sample taken for sequencing was CD4+ T cells from PBMCs. The TCR originated in a human donor with Susac syndrome. Read as DNA, the sequence is TGTGCCAGCAGCTTATTTGCGGGGCAGGGGGGCACTGAAGCTTTCTTT. Its translation reads: CASSLFAGQGGTEAFF.